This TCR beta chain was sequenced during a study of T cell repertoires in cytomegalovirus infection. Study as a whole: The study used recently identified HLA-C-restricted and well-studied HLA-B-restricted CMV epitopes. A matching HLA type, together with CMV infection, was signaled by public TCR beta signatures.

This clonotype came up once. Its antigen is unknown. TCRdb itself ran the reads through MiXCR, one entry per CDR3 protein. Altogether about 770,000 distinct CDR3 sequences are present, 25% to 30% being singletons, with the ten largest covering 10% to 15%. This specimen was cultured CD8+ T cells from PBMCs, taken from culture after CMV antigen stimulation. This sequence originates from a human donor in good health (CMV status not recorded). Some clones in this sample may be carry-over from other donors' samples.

CDR3 sequence reads: CSVEDRTGSGQYF. CDR3 DNA: TGCAGCGTTGAAGATAGGACAGGGTCCGGGCAGTACTTC. The chain joins TRBV29-1 to TRBJ2-7, with 8 bases matching TRBD1. CDR3 length: 13 amino acids. The V gene end was trimmed by 0 bases and the J gene end by 9 bases; junction bases not matched to a gene: 7. CDR1 SQVTM and CDR2 ANQGSEA come from the germline V gene.